A single sample is the source of the 18 T cell receptor beta chains below, sequenced in a study of blood T cell repertoires in COVID-19. The repertoire was sequenced with immunoSEQ multiplex PCR; TCRdb's copy has only in-frame clones and lacks some. This table has some 200,000 clones, roughly 82% appearing once. The sample was PBMCs or T cells enriched from blood (not recorded which). These TCRs come from a man aged 35-49 years who had recovered from COVID-19.

To note about this clone: This CDR3 is also generated by other DNA sequences in the sample. J is TRBJ1-5 and V is TRBV2, with D perhaps TRBD1 (5 bases). The CDR3 extends over 15 amino acids. Germline V lookup: CDR1 SNHLY, CDR2 FYNNEI. V was shortened by 1 base and J by 4 bases, with 11 bases between the two germline ends. The CDR3 DNA reads TGTGCCAGCAGTGAAGATCGGGGGGGGAATCAGCCCCAGCATTTT. Translation gives CASSEDRGGNQPQHF.

Only one count was recorded for this clone. The V call is TRBV6-2 or TRBV6-3, the J call TRBJ2-7; TRBD2 might be the D (6 bases). Trimming shortened V by 5 bases and J by 3 bases, and 17 bases separated the two germline ends. The CDR3 is 15 residues long. Germline V gene data show CDR1 as MNHEY and CDR2 as SVGEGT. The CDR3 DNA reads as TGTGCCAGCAGTCACCCACAAGCGGGCTACTACGAGCAGTACGTC. Its protein product is CASSHPQAGYYEQYV.

The chain joins TRBV7-9 to TRBJ1-1; D not resolved. CDR3 length: 13 residues. The ends were cut back, 4 bases at V and 5 bases at J, with 11 bases in the middle. CDR1 is SEHNR and CDR2 is FQNEAQ in the germline V gene (reference sequence). CDR3 coding DNA: TGTGCCAGCAGCTCTCCTCGGGAAACTGAAGCTTTCTTT. Translated: CASSSPRETEAFF. Looking up the rest from reference TRBV7-9 and TRBJ1-1 gives the full variable domain: DTGVSQNPRHKITKRGQNVTFRCDPISEHNRLYWYRQTLGQGPEFLTYFQNEAQLEKSRLLSDRFSAERPKGSFSTLEIQRTEQGDSAMYLCASSSPRETEAFFGQGTRLTVV.

This chain uses TRBV20-1 with TRBJ1-1, with a tentative D call TRBD1 (5 bases). This CDR3 has 13 amino acids. The V and J ends lost 3 bases and 3 bases respectively, with 11 bases between them. Germline V gives CDR1 DFQATT, CDR2 SNEGSKA (reference sequence). The CDR3 is CSASRGLDTEAFF. In DNA form, the CDR3 reads TGCAGTGCTAGTCGGGGGTTGGACACTGAAGCTTTCTTT.

The rearrangement uses TRBV6-6 and TRBJ2-7, with D perhaps matching TRBD2 (6 bases). Trimming took off 2 bases at V and 3 bases at J, with 11 bases between the two ends. Per the germline V gene, CDR1 is MNHNY and CDR2 is SVGAGI (reference sequence). CDR3 length: 14 residues. The CDR3 is CASSYQTSSYEQYF. The DNA of the CDR3 is TGTGCCAGCAGTTACCAGACTAGTAGCTACGAGCAGTACTTC.

CDR3 sequence reads: CASSPWRGSGETQYF. CDR3 coding DNA: TGCGCCAGCAGCCCATGGAGGGGATCCGGGGAGACCCAGTACTTC. The rearrangement joins TRBV4-1 to TRBJ2-5, with a possible D match to TRBD2 (6 bases). V was cut by 4 bases and J by 5 bases, with 17 bases left in between. The germline V gene encodes CDR1 MGHRA and CDR2 YSYEKL. The CDR3 is made up of 15 amino acids.

The chain uses TRBV6-5 and TRBJ1-5, with D tentatively TRBD1 (6 bases). The CDR3 totals 15 residues. Trimming stripped 6 bases from V and 5 bases from J, with 17 bases between. The germline V gene has CDR1 MNHEY and CDR2 SVGAGI. The DNA of the CDR3 is TGTGCCAGCAGCCGGGGGGGCAACCCTGATCAGCCCCAGCATTTT. This encodes CASSRGGNPDQPQHF.

The J gene is TRBJ1-1, the V gene TRBV5-5; tentatively, D is TRBD1 (5 bases). This CDR3 comprises 13 residues. Trimming cost V 6 bases and J 0 bases, with 9 bases left between them. The germline V gene encodes CDR1 SGHKS and CDR2 YYEKEE (reference sequence). In nucleotides, the CDR3 is TGTGCCAGCACCCTGACAGTGAACACTGAAGCTTTCTTT. Protein sequence: CASTLTVNTEAFF.

The chain uses TRBV7-9 and TRBJ1-5; 11 bases map to TRBD1. This CDR3 is 18 amino acids long. Per germline, CDR1 SEHNR and CDR2 FQNEAQ (reference sequence). The V gene end was trimmed by 11 bases and the J gene end by 2 bases; junction bases not matched to a gene: 17. The CDR3 loop reads CAGSGFGDRGDRNQPQHF. In DNA form, the CDR3 reads TGTGCCGGGAGTGGATTTGGGGACAGGGGGGATCGCAATCAGCCCCAGCATTTT.

The gene calls are TRBV14 and TRBJ2-5; TRBD2 aligns across 9 bases. This CDR3 is 15 amino acids long. Germline V gives CDR1 SGHDN, CDR2 FVKESK. The CDR3 DNA follows: TGTGCTAGAGCGGGAGGTTCCGCCCAACAAGAGACCCAGTACTTC. Translating it yields CARAGGSAQQETQYF.

This clone is a singleton in its sample. The rearrangement joins TRBV28 to TRBJ2-7; the match to TRBD2 covers 7 bases. CDR3 length: 14 amino acids. CDR1 is MDHEN and CDR2 is SYDVKM in the germline V gene. J was trimmed by 4 bases and V by 5 bases; bases with no gene match: 8. CDR3 amino acids: CASSPSTGGYEQYF. As DNA, the CDR3 is TGTGCCAGCAGTCCAAGCACGGGAGGATACGAGCAGTACTTC.

The chain couples TRBV4-2 to TRBJ1-5, with TRBD1 as a possible D gene (6 bases). Trimming left V 1 base short and J 0 bases short, with 25 bases between. Germline CDR1 is LGHNA and CDR2 is YNFKEQ. The CDR3 length is 21 residues. In DNA form, the CDR3 reads TGTGCCAGCAGCCAAGGCGGGGGCAACCCCGGGTGGAGGGATAGCAATCAGCCCCAGCATTTT. This sequence encodes CASSQGGGNPGWRDSNQPQHF.

The genes are TRBV5-6 and TRBJ1-4; maybe TRBD1 (5 bases). Trimming took off 3 bases at V and 0 bases at J, with 12 bases between the two ends. This CDR3 spans 16 amino acids. The germline gives CDR1 SGHDT, CDR2 YYEEEE. The DNA for the CDR3 is TGTGCCAGCAGCTCGAAGGACATCCCAACTAATGAAAAACTGTTTTTT. Its protein is CASSSKDIPTNEKLFF.

The J gene is TRBJ2-4, the V gene TRBV28, with D possibly TRBD1 on 5 matching bases. The germline gives CDR1 MDHEN, CDR2 SYDVKM. V was trimmed by 1 base and J by 0 bases, leaving 10 bases between them. The CDR3 spans 16 residues. DNA for the CDR3: TGTGCCAGCAGTTTATACAGACAGCTAGCCAAAAACATTCAGTACTTC. This encodes CASSLYRQLAKNIQYF.

The chain combines TRBV20-1 with TRBJ1-1; 7 nucleotides align to TRBD1. There are 15 residues in the CDR3. Germline V gene sequence: CDR1 DFQATT, CDR2 SNEGSKA (reference sequence). V dropped 6 bases and J dropped 2; count of bases not matched to a gene: 12. In DNA, the CDR3 is TGCAGTGCCAGTAGGGGGGACAGACGAAACACTGAAGCTTTCTTT. As protein: CSASRGDRRNTEAFF.

The chain uses TRBV7-2 and TRBJ1-1; D call uncertain. This CDR3 comprises 13 residues. Trimming removed 4 bases from V and 0 bases from J, with 6 bases in between. Looked up from germline, CDR1 is SGHTA and CDR2 is FQGNSA. CDR3 protein: CASSWSVNTEAFF. The CDR3 nucleotides are TGTGCCAGCAGCTGGTCGGTGAACACTGAAGCTTTCTTT.

The chain is built from TRBV7-2 and TRBJ2-3; the D is unclear. Germline assignment: CDR1 SGHTA and CDR2 FQGNSA. V lost 3 bases, J lost 3 bases, and 10 bases lay in between. The CDR3 is made up of 14 amino acids. The CDR3 loop is CASSLAPGTDTQYF. In DNA, the CDR3 is TGTGCCAGCAGCTTGGCGCCCGGGACAGATACGCAGTATTTT.

V gene TRBV6-5 combines with J gene TRBJ2-7, with D possibly matching TRBD2 (5 bases). V lost 10 bases to trimming and J lost 6 bases, with 25 bases between them. Germline V lookup: CDR1 MNHEY, CDR2 SVGAGI. This CDR3 contains 15 residues. This CDR3 reads CANLRAMDLRGEQYF. Here the CDR3 DNA reads TGTGCCAACCTCCGTGCTATGGATTTACGGGGCGAGCAGTACTTC.